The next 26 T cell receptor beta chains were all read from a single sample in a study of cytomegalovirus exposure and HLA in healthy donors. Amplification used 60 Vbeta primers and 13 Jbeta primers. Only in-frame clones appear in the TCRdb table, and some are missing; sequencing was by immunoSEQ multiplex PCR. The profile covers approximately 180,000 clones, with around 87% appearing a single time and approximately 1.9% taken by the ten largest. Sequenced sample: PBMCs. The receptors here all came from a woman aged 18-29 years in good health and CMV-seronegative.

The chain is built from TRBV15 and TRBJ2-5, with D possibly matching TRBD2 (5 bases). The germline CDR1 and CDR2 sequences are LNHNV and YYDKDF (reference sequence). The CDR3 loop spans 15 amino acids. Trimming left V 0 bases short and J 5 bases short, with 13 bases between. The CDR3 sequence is CATSRDLSGIETQYF. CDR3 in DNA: TGTGCCACCAGCAGAGATCTGTCGGGGATTGAGACCCAGTACTTC.

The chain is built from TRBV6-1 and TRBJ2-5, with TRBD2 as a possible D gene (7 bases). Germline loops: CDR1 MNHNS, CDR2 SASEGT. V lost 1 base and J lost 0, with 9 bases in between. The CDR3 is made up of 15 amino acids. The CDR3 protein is CASSEEGGYQETQYF. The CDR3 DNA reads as TGTGCCAGCAGTGAAGAGGGGGGGTACCAAGAGACCCAGTACTTC.

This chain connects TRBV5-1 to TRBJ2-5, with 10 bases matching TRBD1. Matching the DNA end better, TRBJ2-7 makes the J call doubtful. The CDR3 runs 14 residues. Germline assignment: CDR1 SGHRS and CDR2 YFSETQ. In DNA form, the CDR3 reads TGCGCCAGCAGCTGGGGGACAGGGGACTACGAGCAGTACTTC. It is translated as CASSWGTGDYEQYF.

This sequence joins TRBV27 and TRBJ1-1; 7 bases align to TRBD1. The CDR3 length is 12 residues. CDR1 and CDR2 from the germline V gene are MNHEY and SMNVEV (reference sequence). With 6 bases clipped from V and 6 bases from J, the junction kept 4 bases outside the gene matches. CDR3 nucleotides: TGTGCCAGCAGACCAGGGGGAGCTGAAGCTTTCTTT. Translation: CASRPGGAEAFF.

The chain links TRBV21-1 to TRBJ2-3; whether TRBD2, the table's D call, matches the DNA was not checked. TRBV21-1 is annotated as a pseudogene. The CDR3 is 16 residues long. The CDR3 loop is CASSKGLAEITDTQYF. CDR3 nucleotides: TGTGCCAGCAGCAAAGGTCTAGCGGAGATCACAGATACGCAGTATTTT.

The CDR3 DNA is TGTGCCAGCAGTTCCGACCTCAGGGAGCAGTTCTTC. Its protein is CASSSDLREQFF. The genes are TRBV28 and TRBJ2-1; D unresolved. The CDR3 length is 12 residues. With 4 bases removed from V and 10 bases from J, the gap between germline ends came to 11 bases. Germline loops: CDR1 MDHEN, CDR2 SYDVKM.

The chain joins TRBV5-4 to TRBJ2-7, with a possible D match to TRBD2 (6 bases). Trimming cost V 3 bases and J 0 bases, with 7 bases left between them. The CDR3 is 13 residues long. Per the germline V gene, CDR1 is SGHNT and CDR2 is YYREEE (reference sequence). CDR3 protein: CASSSDYSYEQYF. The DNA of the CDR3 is TGTGCCAGCAGCTCGGACTACTCCTACGAGCAGTACTTC. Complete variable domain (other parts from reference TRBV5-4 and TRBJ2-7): ETGVTQSPTHLIKTRGQQVTLRCSSQSGHNTVSWYQQALGQGPQFIFQYYREEENGRGNFPPRFSGLQFPNYSSELNVNALELDDSALYLCASSSDYSYEQYFGPGTRLTVT.

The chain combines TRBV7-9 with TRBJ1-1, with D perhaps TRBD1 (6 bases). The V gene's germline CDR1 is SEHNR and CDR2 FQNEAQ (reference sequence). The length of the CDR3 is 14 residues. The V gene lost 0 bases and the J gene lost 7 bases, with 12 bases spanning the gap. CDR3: CASSLARDISEAFF. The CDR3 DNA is TGTGCCAGCAGCTTAGCCCGGGACATTAGTGAAGCTTTCTTT.

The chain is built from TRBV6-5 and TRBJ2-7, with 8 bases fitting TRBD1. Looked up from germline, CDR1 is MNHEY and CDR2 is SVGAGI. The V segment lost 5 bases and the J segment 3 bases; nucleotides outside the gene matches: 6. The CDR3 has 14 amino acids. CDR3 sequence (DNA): TGTGCCAGCAGTCGACAGGGGACCCTCTACGAGCAGTACTTC. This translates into CASSRQGTLYEQYF.

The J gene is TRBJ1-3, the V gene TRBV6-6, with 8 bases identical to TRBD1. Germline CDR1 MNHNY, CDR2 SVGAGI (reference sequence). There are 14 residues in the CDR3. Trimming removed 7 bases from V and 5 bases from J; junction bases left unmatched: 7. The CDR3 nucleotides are TGTGCCAGCACCCAAGGGACAGGAAGAAACACCATATATTTT. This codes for CASTQGTGRNTIYF.

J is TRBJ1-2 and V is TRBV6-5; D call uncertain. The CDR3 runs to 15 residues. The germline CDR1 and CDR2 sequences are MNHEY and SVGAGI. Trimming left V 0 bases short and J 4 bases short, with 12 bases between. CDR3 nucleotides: TGTGCCAGCAGTTACTCACGAGGCCGGGGCTATGGCTACACCTTC. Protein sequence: CASSYSRGRGYGYTF.

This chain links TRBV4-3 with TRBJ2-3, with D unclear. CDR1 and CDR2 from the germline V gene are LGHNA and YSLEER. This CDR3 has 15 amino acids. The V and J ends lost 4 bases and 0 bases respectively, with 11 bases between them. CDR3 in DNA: TGCGCCAGCAGCCCGTCCCAGGCTAGCACAGATACGCAGTATTTT. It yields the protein CASSPSQASTDTQYF.

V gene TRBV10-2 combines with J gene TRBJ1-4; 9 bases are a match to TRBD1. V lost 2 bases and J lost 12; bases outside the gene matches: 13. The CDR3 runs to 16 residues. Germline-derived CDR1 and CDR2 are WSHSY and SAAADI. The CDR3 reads CASSELPGTGSLQLFF. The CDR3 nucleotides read TGCGCCAGCAGTGAGCTCCCCGGGACAGGGAGCTTGCAACTGTTTTTT.

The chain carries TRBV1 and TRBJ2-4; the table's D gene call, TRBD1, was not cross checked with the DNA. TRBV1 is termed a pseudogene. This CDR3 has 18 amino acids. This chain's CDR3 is CTRDAATLPGYAKNIQYF. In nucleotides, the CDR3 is TGCACCAGAGATGCCGCTACGCTACCAGGGTATGCCAAAAACATTCAGTACTTC.

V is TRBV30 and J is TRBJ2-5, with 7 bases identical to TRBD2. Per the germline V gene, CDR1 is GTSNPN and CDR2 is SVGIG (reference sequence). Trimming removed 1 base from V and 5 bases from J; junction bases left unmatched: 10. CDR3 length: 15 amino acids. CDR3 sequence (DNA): TGTGCCTGGAGTGAAGGGCAGTCGGGAGGTGAGACCCAGTACTTC. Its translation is CAWSEGQSGGETQYF. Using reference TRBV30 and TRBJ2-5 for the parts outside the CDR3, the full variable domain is SQTIHQWPATLVQPVGSPLSLECTVEGTSNPNLYWYRQAAGRGLQLLFYSVGIGQISSEVPQNLSASRPQDRQFILSSKKLLLSDSGFYLCAWSEGQSGGETQYFGPGTRLLVL.

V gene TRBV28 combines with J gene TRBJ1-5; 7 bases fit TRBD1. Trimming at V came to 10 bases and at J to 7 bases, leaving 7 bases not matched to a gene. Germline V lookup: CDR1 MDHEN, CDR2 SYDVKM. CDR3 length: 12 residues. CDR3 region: CAIRQGGQPQHF. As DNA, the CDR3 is TGTGCCATCCGACAGGGCGGACAGCCCCAGCATTTT.

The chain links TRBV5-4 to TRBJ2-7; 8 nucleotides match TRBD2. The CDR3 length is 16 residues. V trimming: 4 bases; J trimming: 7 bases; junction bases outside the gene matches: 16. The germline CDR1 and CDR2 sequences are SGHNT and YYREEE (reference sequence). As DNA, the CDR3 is TGTGCCAGCAGCGTTCCCGCGGGGGGTGCTGTGAGGGAGCAGTACTTC. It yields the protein CASSVPAGGAVREQYF.

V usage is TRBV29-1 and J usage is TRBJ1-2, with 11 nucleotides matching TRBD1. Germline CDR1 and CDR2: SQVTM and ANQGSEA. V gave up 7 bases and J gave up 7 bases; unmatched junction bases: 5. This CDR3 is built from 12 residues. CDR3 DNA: TGCAGCGCCCTGGGACAGGGGGTTGGCTACACCTTC. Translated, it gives CSALGQGVGYTF.

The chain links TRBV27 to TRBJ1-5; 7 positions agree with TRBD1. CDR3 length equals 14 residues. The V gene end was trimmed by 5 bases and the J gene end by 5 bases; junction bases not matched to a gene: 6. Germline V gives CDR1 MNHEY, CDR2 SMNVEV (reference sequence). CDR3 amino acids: CASSLRQGHQPQHF. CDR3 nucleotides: TGTGCCAGCAGTCTCCGACAGGGTCATCAGCCCCAGCATTTT.

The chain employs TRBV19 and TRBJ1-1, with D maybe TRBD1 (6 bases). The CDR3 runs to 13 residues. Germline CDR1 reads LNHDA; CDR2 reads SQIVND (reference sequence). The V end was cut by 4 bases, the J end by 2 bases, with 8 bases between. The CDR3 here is CASSRQENTEAFF. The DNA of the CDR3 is TGTGCCAGTAGTAGACAGGAAAACACTGAAGCTTTCTTT.

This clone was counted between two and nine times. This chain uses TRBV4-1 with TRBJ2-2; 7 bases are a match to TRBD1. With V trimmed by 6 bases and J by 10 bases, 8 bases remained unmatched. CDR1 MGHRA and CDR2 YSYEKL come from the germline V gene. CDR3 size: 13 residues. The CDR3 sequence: CASSLTGQAELFF. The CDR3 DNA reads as TGCGCCAGCAGTTTGACAGGACAGGCGGAGCTGTTTTTT.

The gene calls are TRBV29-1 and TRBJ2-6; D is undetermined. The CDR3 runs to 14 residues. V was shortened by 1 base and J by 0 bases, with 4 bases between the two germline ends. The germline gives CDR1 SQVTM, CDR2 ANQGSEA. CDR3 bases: TGCAGCGTTGAAGGGGCCTCTGGGGCCAACGTCCTGACTTTC. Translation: CSVEGASGANVLTF.

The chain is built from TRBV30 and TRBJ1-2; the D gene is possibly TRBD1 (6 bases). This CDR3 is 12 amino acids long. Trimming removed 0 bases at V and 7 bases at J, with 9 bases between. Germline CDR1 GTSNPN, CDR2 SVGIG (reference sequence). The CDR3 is CAWSVGAGGYTF. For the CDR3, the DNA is TGTGCCTGGAGTGTGGGGGCAGGTGGCTACACCTTC.

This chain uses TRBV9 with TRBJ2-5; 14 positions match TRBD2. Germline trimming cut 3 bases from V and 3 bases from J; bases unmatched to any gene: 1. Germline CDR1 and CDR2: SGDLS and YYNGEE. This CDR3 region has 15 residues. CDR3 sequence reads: CASSGGLAGEETQYF. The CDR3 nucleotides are TGTGCCAGCAGCGGGGGACTAGCGGGAGAAGAGACCCAGTACTTC.

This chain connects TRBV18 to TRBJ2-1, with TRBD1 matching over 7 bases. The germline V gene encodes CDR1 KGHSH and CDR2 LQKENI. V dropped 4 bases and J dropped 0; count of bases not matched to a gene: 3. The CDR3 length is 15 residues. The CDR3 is CASSRGTDSYNEQFF. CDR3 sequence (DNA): TGTGCCAGCTCACGGGGGACAGACTCCTACAATGAGCAGTTCTTC.

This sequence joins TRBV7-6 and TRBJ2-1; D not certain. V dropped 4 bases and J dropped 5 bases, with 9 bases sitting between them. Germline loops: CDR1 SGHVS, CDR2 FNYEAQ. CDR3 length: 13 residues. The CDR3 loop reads CASSSTTHNEQFF. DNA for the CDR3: TGTGCCAGCAGCTCCACCACTCACAATGAGCAGTTCTTC.